This record looks at one T cell receptor beta chain sequence and its context. Its antigen target is currently unknown. Nothing much larger sits one base from this clone, and base qualities are not available. Every sample was amplified as two independent genomic DNA replicates, using approximately 550 ng for blood and about 1.6 ug for tumor or normal breast. Following the manufacturer's instructions, the ImmunoSeq Intro kit was used to carry out TCRB sequencing on genomic DNA. Multiplex PCR ran 25 to 35 cycles with proprietary primers and spike-in control sequences for absolute quantification. Single-end 150-bp reads were used to sequence an 87-bp fragment covering the CDR3 and the flanking V and J genes. Seven samples, each with two replicates, were multiplexed per lane of an Illumina MiSeq using version 3.0 chemistry. The authors' analysis ran thus. Raw data were processed with the vendor's proprietary pipeline, and both replicates were merged into a single result per sample. To define clonotypes, the study grouped productive rearrangements that shared the V-gene family, CDR3 amino acid sequence and J-gene segment. To compute clonality, the normalized Shannon entropy (Pielou evenness) of TCRB abundances was subtracted from 1. T cell density was estimated as total templates divided by the number of input cells, with the number of input cells inferred from the DNA input amount. Recon, run with its default parameters, was used to estimate overall repertoire diversity and clonality. Clonotypes with over 0.1% abundance in tumor and at least 32-fold higher abundance in tumor than in normal breast were defined as tumor-enriched. In its TCRdb copy, this immuneACCESS table keeps in-frame sequences only and misses some clones. Where compared with another copy, unresolved V genes explain less than half of these, and the others have no known cause. V and J calls and clone size are copied from that table; D and trimming were computed from the DNA. The sample table holds 44,000 or so clones, of which 65% to 90% were seen once. The ten top clones hold more than 1.1% of the sample.

The record originates from a study of early stage breast cancer tumors (dated by TCRdb to 2016 to 2017). For context, the study as a whole: Of the roughly 15 invasive breast tumors, some twelve were found to be estrogen receptor-positive, progesterone receptor-positive and HER2-negative. Of the roughly 12 ER+/PR+/HER2- tumors, eight were classified as invasive ductal carcinomas and four as invasive lobular carcinomas. A read coverage of roughly 10-fold per sample was achieved on average. The samples as a whole yielded a few million detected templates, corresponding to 850,000 to 1,400,000 unique clonotypes.

The study profiled bulk TCR beta-chain repertoires in matched peripheral blood, tumor and adjacent normal breast tissue taken from approximately 15 patients with early-stage breast cancer. Before surgery, about 4.5-10 mL of whole blood was collected into EDTA tubes and then processed within 2 hours. Peripheral blood mononuclear cells were isolated by Ficoll-Paque centrifugation in SepMate-50 tubes. For storage in liquid nitrogen, PBMCs were cryopreserved as aliquots of about 2 to 4.5 million cells in roughly 90% FBS with around 10% DMSO. Genomic DNA was extracted with the Qiagen AllPrep DNA/RNA Mini kit. What the authors observed across the whole study: Analysis by tumor subtype was prevented by the small cohort size. About 2.7-fold higher T cell density and higher clonality were observed in tumors than in adjacent normal breast tissue. Chain pairing and functional markers such as CD4, CD8 and FOXP3 were not captured by bulk genomic DNA sequencing of unsorted cells. Enriched TCRB sequences shared across patients were found to be mostly commonly generated sequences that were unlikely to play an important role in the tumor microenvironment. Repertoires from blood resembled normal breast more closely than tumor, and using blood as a reference for each tissue separated tumor from normal in about 85% of the 16 patients.

The material sequenced was blood. The sequence derives from a person aged 50-59 years with breast cancer.

CDR3 sequence: CASSLGGSEKLFF. The DNA sequence is as follows: TGTGCCAGCAGCCTAGGGGGGTCGGAAAAACTGTTTTTT. The sequence links TRBV6-5 to TRBJ1-4, and perhaps TRBD1 as D gene, on 6 matching bases. The germline V gene gives CDR1 as MNHEY and CDR2 as SVGAGI. The trim is 6 bases for V and 8 bases for J, with a gap of 13 bases between the germline ends. The CDR3, from cysteine to phenylalanine, totals 13 residues. The CDR3 DNA has 39 bases and is translated from base 1.